Below are 10 T cell receptor beta chains sequenced from a single sample in a study of Tregs in tolerant kidney transplant recipients. The protocol was immunoSEQ multiplex PCR, while the TCRdb copy is restricted to in-frame clones and leaves out a portion. The specimen's table records some 31,000 clones. Here the sequenced sample was CD8+ T cells from blood, taken before the transplant. Receptors originate from a human donor who received a combined kidney and bone marrow transplant.

In regard to this clone: The CDR3 end lies 3 residues beyond the end of the read and is filled in from the germline J gene. V gene TRBV19 combines with J gene TRBJ1-2; the match to TRBD1 covers 7 bases. CDR1 and CDR2 from the germline V gene are LNHDA and SQIVND (reference sequence). This CDR3 has 16 residues. Unmatched junction bases numbered 11, after V lost 3 bases and J lost 4 bases. The CDR3 spells CASSIGGQKGAYGYTF. CDR3 DNA (partial): TGTGCCAGTAGTATTGGGGGACAGAAGGGCGCCTATGGC.

In the case of this clone: The CDR3 extends 3 residues past the end of the read, so its final part is completed from the germline J gene. The V call is TRBV7-2, the J call TRBJ1-2; 10 nucleotides line up with TRBD1. The J segment lost 4 bases and the V segment lost 0 bases, leaving 2 bases of the junction unmatched. Germline V gene sequence: CDR1 SGHTA, CDR2 FQGNSA. CDR3 size: 15 residues. The CDR3 is CASSLAGQGVYGYTF. The CDR3 bases that were read are TGTGCCAGCAGCTTAGCCGGACAGGGGGTCTATGGC.

With regard to this clone: The read ends 3 residues before the CDR3 terminus; that terminus is restored from the germline J gene. This chain links TRBV7-2 with TRBJ2-2; TRBD1 is a possible D gene (6 bases). Looked up from germline, CDR1 is SGHTA and CDR2 is FQGNSA. The CDR3 runs to 14 residues. V lost 8 bases and J 1 base, leaving 11 bases between the germline ends. The part of the CDR3 DNA that was read is TGTGCCAGCCGGGACAATTTGAACACCGGGGAG. This codes for CASRDNLNTGE. The whole CDR3 is CASRDNLNTGELFF.

Concerning this clone itself: The CDR3 extends 3 residues past the end of the read, so its final part is completed from the germline J gene. The chain uses TRBV20-1 and TRBJ1-1, with 7 bases aligning to TRBD1. The CDR3 is made up of 12 amino acids. V dropped 3 bases and J dropped 5; count of bases not matched to a gene: 3. The germline CDR1 and CDR2 sequences are DFQATT and SNEGSKA (reference sequence). The CDR3 sequence is CSASRDSTEAFF. The sequenced CDR3 bases are TGCAGTGCTAGTCGGGACAGTACTGAA.

In the case of this clone: The observed sequence ends 3 residues before the CDR3 terminus, with the missing tail filled in from the germline J gene. The chain couples TRBV2 to TRBJ1-1; the D gene is possibly TRBD1 (5 bases). With 7 bases removed from V and 2 bases from J, the gap between germline ends came to 11 bases. Germline loops: CDR1 SNHLY, CDR2 FYNNEI. This CDR3 has 13 amino acids. This CDR3 is CASTPGGNTEAFF. The sequenced part of the CDR3 DNA is TGTGCCAGCACCCCGGGGGGAAACACTGAA.

Note on this clone: The read comes to an end 3 residues before the CDR3 does, leaving the germline J gene to fill in the end. J is TRBJ2-1 and V is TRBV7-6; 11 bases align to TRBD1. The CDR3 runs 17 residues. CDR1 is SGHVS, CDR2 FNYEAQ, per germline. V shed 0 bases and J 8 bases; nucleotides not matched to a gene: 9. The CDR3 loop is CASSLAFGQGADDEQFF. The sequenced part of the CDR3 DNA is TGTGCCAGCAGCTTAGCGTTTGGACAGGGGGCGGACGATGAG.

Details on this clone: Read sequence stops 3 residues before the CDR3 end, and the germline J gene provides the missing end. V usage is TRBV6-2 or TRBV6-3 and J usage is TRBJ2-7; 7 bases fit TRBD2. The germline V gene has CDR1 MNHEY and CDR2 SVGEGT. Trimming took 5 bases from V and 3 from J; bases not matched to a gene: 10. This CDR3 is 15 amino acids long. CDR3 bases read: TGTGCCAGCAGTGCCACTAGCGTGGGTTACTACGAG. It encodes CASSATSVGYYE. The CDR3 in full is CASSATSVGYYEQYF.

About this clone itself: The missing CDR3 end, 3 residues past where the read stops, is filled in from the germline J gene. J is TRBJ2-1 and V is TRBV7-6; tentatively, D is TRBD1 (6 bases). Germline V gives CDR1 SGHVS, CDR2 FNYEAQ. V shed 5 bases and J shed 4 bases, with 15 bases lying between them. The CDR3 runs to 15 residues. CDR3 residues: CASSQTGSHYNEQFF. CDR3 bases read: TGTGCCAGCAGCCAAACAGGGAGTCATTACAATGAG.

The CDR3 loop reads CSARDRVRGPTEAFF. The sequenced part of the CDR3 DNA is TGCAGTGCTAGAGATCGTGTTCGCGGGCCCACTGAA. V gene TRBV20-1 combines with J gene TRBJ1-1; unclear D gene. The observed sequence ends 3 residues before the CDR3 terminus, with the missing tail filled in from the germline J gene. The CDR3 has 15 amino acids. Trimming removed 0 bases at V and 4 bases at J, with 15 bases between. Per the germline V gene, CDR1 is DFQATT and CDR2 is SNEGSKA (reference sequence).

The CDR3 DNA, read in part, is TGCAGTGCTCCACCGGACAGGGAGGAGAGATATGGC. Amino acid sequence: CSAPPDREERYG. The full CDR3 reads CSAPPDREERYGYTF. The J gene is TRBJ1-2, the V gene TRBV20-1; 8 nucleotides align to TRBD1. The read gets to within 3 residues of the CDR3 end, and the germline J gene fills in the rest. V was clipped by 5 bases and J by 5 bases; unmatched bases: 13. The CDR3 has 15 amino acids. Germline V lookup: CDR1 DFQATT, CDR2 SNEGSKA (reference sequence).